This paragraph covers one T cell receptor (beta chain) sequence. What it binds is not known. The sample is drawn from a study of cytomegalovirus exposure and HLA in healthy donors. Study-wide background: Earlier findings included about 120 million unique TCR beta sequences obtained from 150 million to 200 million T cells. Most genotyped donors, 75% to 85% of 300 to 400, had Caucasian-associated genetic ancestry. Findings and caveats of the study: A link between a missense DCLRE1C variant and TCR beta V- and J-gene trimming emerged from a later analysis. Certain sequence variants were highly shared and formed a cluster, and this cluster was likely a sequencing artifact.

The PCR had 60 Vbeta and 13 Jbeta primers. Some clones are missing from TCRdb's copy, which holds only in-frame ones; the method was immunoSEQ multiplex PCR. The table lists tens of thousands of clones, roughly 80% of them singletons. With V trimmed by 2 bases and J by 0 bases, 14 bases remained unmatched. CDR1 SGDLS and CDR2 YYNGEE come from the germline V gene. This CDR3 region has 19 residues. The chain carries TRBV9 and TRBJ2-3; 8 bases are shared with TRBD2. The source is a man between 50 and 59 years old in good health and CMV-seronegative. The sequencing input was PBMCs. The CDR3 loop is CASSVTSGDQLYSTDTQYF. The CDR3 region has the DNA TGTGCCAGCAGCGTTACTAGCGGAGACCAACTTTATAGCACAGATACGCAGTATTTT.